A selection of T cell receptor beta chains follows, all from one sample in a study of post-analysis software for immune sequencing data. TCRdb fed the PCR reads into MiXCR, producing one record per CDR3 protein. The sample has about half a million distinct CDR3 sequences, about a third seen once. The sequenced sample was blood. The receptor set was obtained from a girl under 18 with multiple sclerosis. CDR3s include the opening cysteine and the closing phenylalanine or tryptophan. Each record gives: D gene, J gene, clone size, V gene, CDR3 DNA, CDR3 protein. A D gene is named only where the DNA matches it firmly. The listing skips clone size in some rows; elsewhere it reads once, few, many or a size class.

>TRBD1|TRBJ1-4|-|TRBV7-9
TGTGCCAGCAGCGCCCGGGACAGGGAAGAAGAAAAACTGTTTTTT
CASSARDREEEKLFF
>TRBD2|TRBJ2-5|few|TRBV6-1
TGTGCCAGCAGTCCTTCCGTGCGGGGGGCCAGAGGGACCCAGTACTTC
CASSPSVRGARGTQYF
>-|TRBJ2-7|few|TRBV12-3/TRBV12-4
TGTGCCAGCCGTCGGTTGGGGGGCGCATACGAGCAGTACTTC
CASRRLGGAYEQYF
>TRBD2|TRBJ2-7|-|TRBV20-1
TGCAGTGCCCGTAGGTTTAGCGGGGACTACGAGCAGTACTTC
CSARRFSGDYEQYF
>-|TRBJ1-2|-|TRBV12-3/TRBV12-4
TGTGCCAGCAGTTTAGCGGGGACCGCTGGCGGCTACACCTTC
CASSLAGTAGGYTF
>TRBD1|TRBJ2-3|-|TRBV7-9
TGTGCCAGCAGCAGACCGGGACAGGGATACACAGATACGCAGTATTTT
CASSRPGQGYTDTQYF
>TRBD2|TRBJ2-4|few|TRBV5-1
TGCGCCAGCAGCTTGAGTGTTGCTAGCGGGGGCCAGGCCGCCAAAAACATTCAGTACTTC
CASSLSVASGGQAAKNIQYF
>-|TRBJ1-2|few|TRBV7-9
TGTGCCAGCAGCTTCGGACAGTTCTATGGCTACACCTTC
CASSFGQFYGYTF
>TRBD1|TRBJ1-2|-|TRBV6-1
TGTGCCAGCAGTGAAAAAAGGACCGGGACAGGGTCGTGGGGCTACACCTTC
CASSEKRTGTGSWGYTF
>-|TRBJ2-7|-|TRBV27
TGTGCCAGCATGGAAGGGAGTGGGGCCTACGAGCAGTACTTC
CASMEGSGAYEQYF
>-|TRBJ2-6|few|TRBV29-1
TGCAGCGTTGAAAGTCTAGGCCCACGTTCTGGGGCCAACGTCCTGACTTTC
CSVESLGPRSGANVLTF
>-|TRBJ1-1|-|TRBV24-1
TGTGCCACCAGACGATCTGGGTTCGCTGAAGCTTTCTTT
CATRRSGFAEAFF
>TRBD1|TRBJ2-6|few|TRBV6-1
TGTGCCAGCAGTGGGACAGGTGGCTTTGGGGCCAACGTCCTGACTTTC
CASSGTGGFGANVLTF
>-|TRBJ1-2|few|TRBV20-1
TGCAGTGCTAGAGATCCACTCCGGCAGAACCTCGGGTATGGCTACACCTTC
CSARDPLRQNLGYGYTF
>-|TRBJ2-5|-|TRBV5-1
TGCGCCAGCAGCCCCCTGGGGGGGCCTGGAGAGACCCAGTACTTC
CASSPLGGPGETQYF
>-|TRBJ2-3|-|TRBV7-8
TGTGCCAGCAGCTTAAAGTCAGATACGCAGTATTTT
CASSLKSDTQYF
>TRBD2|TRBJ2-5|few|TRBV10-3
TGTGCCATCCGATCGGGACTAGCGGGAGAGACCCAGTACTTC
CAIRSGLAGETQYF
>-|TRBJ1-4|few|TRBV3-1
TGTGCCAGCAGCCAAGGGATTTTACAGGACCGGTATGAAAAACTGTTTTTT
CASSQGILQDRYEKLFF
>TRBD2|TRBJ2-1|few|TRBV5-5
TGTGCCAGCAGCTTAAAAAATAGCGGGGGGATTCTCAATGAGCAGTTCTTC
CASSLKNSGGILNEQFF
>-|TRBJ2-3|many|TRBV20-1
TGCAGTGCTAGACTGCGCGGGGGCAATTCAGATACGCAGTATTTT
CSARLRGGNSDTQYF
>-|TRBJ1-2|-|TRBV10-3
TGTGCCATCAGTGAGCTCAGGGAGGACTACACCTTC
CAISELREDYTF
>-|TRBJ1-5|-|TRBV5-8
TGTGCCAGCAGCTTATACCTTTCTAGCAATCAGCCCCAGCATTTT
CASSLYLSSNQPQHF
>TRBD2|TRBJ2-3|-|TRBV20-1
TGCAGTGCTAGCACGGCCGGGGGGGGCGCTAGCACAGATACGCAGTATTTT
CSASTAGGGASTDTQYF
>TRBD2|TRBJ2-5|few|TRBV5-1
TGCGCCAGCAGCCCGGGAGGGGTCGGAACGGAGACCCAGTACTTC
CASSPGGVGTETQYF
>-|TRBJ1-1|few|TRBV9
TGTGCCAGCAGCGTAGAATGGGTGAACACTGAAGCTTTCTTT
CASSVEWVNTEAFF
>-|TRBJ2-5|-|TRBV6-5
TGTGCCAGCAGTTACGGGGGGCTTGGAGAGACCCAGTACTTC
CASSYGGLGETQYF
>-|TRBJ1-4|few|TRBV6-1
TGTGCCAGCAGTGAAATCAGGGGCGCCGGTAATGAAAAACTGTTTTTT
CASSEIRGAGNEKLFF
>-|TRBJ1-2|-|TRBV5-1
TGCGCCAGCAGCTTGTATCCAGGGAATAACTATGGCTACACCTTC
CASSLYPGNNYGYTF
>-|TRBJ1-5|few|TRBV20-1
TGCAGTGCCGGAGGCGGTTCTTCTCGTCAGCATTTT
CSAGGGSSRQHF
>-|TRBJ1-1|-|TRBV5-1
TGCGCCAGCAGCTTGGAAGCAGTAGGGGCTGAAGCTTTCTTT
CASSLEAVGAEAFF
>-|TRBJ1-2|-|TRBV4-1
TGCGCCAGCAGCCAAGATTTCACGATTAACTATGGCTACACCTTC
CASSQDFTINYGYTF
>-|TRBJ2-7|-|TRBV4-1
TGCGCCAGCAGCCAAGCTGCGGGGACACCCAGCTACGAGCAGTACTTC
CASSQAAGTPSYEQYF
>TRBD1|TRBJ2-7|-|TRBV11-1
TGTGCCAGCAGCTTGAGGGGGACAGGGGAGCACGAGCAGTACTTC
CASSLRGTGEHEQYF
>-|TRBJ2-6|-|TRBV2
TGTGCCAGCAGTGAGGTGCGTTCTGGGGCCAACGTCCTGACTTTC
CASSEVRSGANVLTF
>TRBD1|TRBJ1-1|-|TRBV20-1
TGCAGTGCCACCAGGACAGGGCCGTACACTGAAGCTTTCTTT
CSATRTGPYTEAFF
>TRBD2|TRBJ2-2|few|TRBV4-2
TGTGCCAGCAGCCAAGCTGAGGCTAGCGGGGGGCTAAACACCGGGGAGCTGTTTTTT
CASSQAEASGGLNTGELFF
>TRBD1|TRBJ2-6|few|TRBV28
TGTGCCAGCAGTTTAAGGGGGCTCGGAGGGGCCAACGTCCTGACTTTC
CASSLRGLGGANVLTF
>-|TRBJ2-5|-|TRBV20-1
TGCAGTGCTAGACCCTTTATCGGGGATAACCAAGAGACCCAGTACTTC
CSARPFIGDNQETQYF
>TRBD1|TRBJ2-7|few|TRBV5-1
TGCGCCAGCAGCTTCGGGACAGGGGCCGAGCAGTACTTC
CASSFGTGAEQYF
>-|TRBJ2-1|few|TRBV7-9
TGTGCCAGCAGCTTAGCGTACAAAGATGAGCAGTTCTTC
CASSLAYKDEQFF
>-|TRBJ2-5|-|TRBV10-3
TGTGCCATCAGTGAGTCGCTACAGGGACAAGAGACCCAGTACTTC
CAISESLQGQETQYF
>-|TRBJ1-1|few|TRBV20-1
TGCAGTGCTAGAGATCAACAGGGTCTCACTGAAGCTTTCTTT
CSARDQQGLTEAFF
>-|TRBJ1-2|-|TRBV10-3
TGTGCCATCAGTGGGACGGTCTATGGCTACACCTTC
CAISGTVYGYTF
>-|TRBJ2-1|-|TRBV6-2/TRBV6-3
TGTGCCAGCAGTTACTCTACCTGGGGGGCCTCCTACAATGAGCAGTTCTTC
CASSYSTWGASYNEQFF
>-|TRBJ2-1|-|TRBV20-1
TGCAGTGCCCAGAGACCCAGGGACCTTTACAATGAGCAGTTCTTC
CSAQRPRDLYNEQFF
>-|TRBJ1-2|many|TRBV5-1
TGCGCCAGCAGCCCGGGACGGGGAAGCTATGGCTACACCTTC
CASSPGRGSYGYTF
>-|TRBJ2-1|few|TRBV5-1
TGCGCCAGCAGCCTTCCTTCCGTAAGCCCGATCAACAATGAGCAGTTCTTC
CASSLPSVSPINNEQFF
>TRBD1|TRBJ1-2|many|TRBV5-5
TGTGCCAGCAGCTTGGAGACAGGGAACTATGGCTACACCTTC
CASSLETGNYGYTF
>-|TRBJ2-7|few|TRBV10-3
TGTGCCATCAGTGCTGAGGGGGCGGGGTACGAGCAGTACTTC
CAISAEGAGYEQYF
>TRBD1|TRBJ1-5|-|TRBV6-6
TGTGCCAGCAGTCACAGGGGGCTAGGGCAGCCCCAGCATTTT
CASSHRGLGQPQHF